This T cell receptor (beta chain) emerged from a study of human T cells and chemical hapten exposure. This CDR3 contains 13 residues. V lost 2 bases and J 4 bases, leaving 8 bases between the germline ends. Germline V gene data show CDR1 as MNHEY and CDR2 as SVGEGT. The study used a library that attached unique molecular identifiers to individual cDNA molecules. Original methodology: TCR counts had a median of about 100,000 per sample and spanned about 23,224 to 750,000. TCRdb itself ran the 5' RACE reads through MiXCR, one entry per CDR3 protein. For this entry, the V and J calls and clone size follow TCRdb and not the study's own pipeline. The sample carries 65,000 to 95,000 distinct CDR3 sequences, less than 9.5% recorded once. Before extraction, the whole blood was not fractionated, and total RNA was taken from it.

The sequence came from a male donor in good health. J is TRBJ1-1 and V is TRBV6-2 or TRBV6-3; D remains unclear. The CDR3 DNA is TGTGCCAGCAGTTACCGACCGGGCACTGAAGCTTTCTTT. Its protein product is CASSYRPGTEAFF.